This is a list of T cell receptor beta chains from one sample in a study of CD4+ T cells in melanoma. TCRdb keeps only in-frame clones here, not all; method: immunoSEQ multiplex PCR. The sample lists about 120,000 clones, around 92% occurring once. What was sequenced was peripheral blood. The receptor source for this set is a human donor with melanoma. The conserved cysteine and the conserved F or W are not part of the CDR3 here. Each record gives: V gene, CDR3 protein.

V gene: TRBV7-9; CDR3 protein: ASSFGHGLTYEQY
V gene: TRBV7-8; CDR3 protein: ASRGQRSGANVLT
V gene: TRBV6-5; CDR3 protein: ASSYRGDGYT
V gene: TRBV7-2; CDR3 protein: ASSIHAGTASNQPQH
V gene: TRBV7-3; CDR3 protein: ASSPRGAGAKNIQY
V gene: TRBV4-2; CDR3 protein: ASSHNTGGWSYNEQF
V gene: TRBV6-5; CDR3 protein: ASKRGPDFGNTIY
V gene: TRBV27; CDR3 protein: ASNNTEAF
V gene: TRBV7-1; CDR3 protein: ASSLKFGTGELF
V gene: TRBV7-3; CDR3 protein: ASSLTGGITGELF
V gene: TRBV10-3; CDR3 protein: AISGTALNYGYT
V gene: TRBV29-1; CDR3 protein: SVFRGSDEQF
V gene: TRBV7-6; CDR3 protein: ASSSGADYNSPLH
V gene: TRBV15; CDR3 protein: ATSNLPGQSNNEQF
V gene: TRBV29-1; CDR3 protein: SVDRGRAYEQY
V gene: TRBV6-1; CDR3 protein: ASSARPRANSPLH
V gene: TRBV7-6; CDR3 protein: ASRSLAGGDNEQF
V gene: TRBV2; CDR3 protein: ASSQPFVAGNTIY
V gene: TRBV19; CDR3 protein: ASSIDRTGSYEQY
V gene: TRBV7-2; CDR3 protein: ASSLKGGTEAF
V gene: TRBV6-5; CDR3 protein: ASRYPDRGQNTEAF
V gene: TRBV6-1; CDR3 protein: ASSPTGQTEAF
V gene: TRBV7-8; CDR3 protein: TKGNVLT
V gene: TRBV5-1; CDR3 protein: ASSLTGNGGAGELF
V gene: TRBV30; CDR3 protein: AWSVAYGYT
V gene: TRBV5-5; CDR3 protein: AGGVFTGELF
V gene: TRBV11-2; CDR3 protein: ASSLWSLDRGGGNTIY
V gene: TRBV4-3; CDR3 protein: ASSQDIGTAYNEQF
V gene: TRBV5-1; CDR3 protein: ASSFRGSNTGELF
V gene: TRBV5-1; CDR3 protein: ASSRTGTSGYEQY
V gene: TRBV14; CDR3 protein: ASIEGPGANVLT
V gene: TRBV9; CDR3 protein: ASSPDYSSYEQY
V gene: TRBV4-3; CDR3 protein: ASSRSAAGYNQPQH
V gene: TRBV7-9; CDR3 protein: ASSQPGQGAWGEQY
V gene: TRBV18; CDR3 protein: ASSRDRVQETQY
V gene: TRBV27; CDR3 protein: ASSWGRGSYEQY
V gene: TRBV5-1; CDR3 protein: ASSPGSGGDGEKLF
V gene: TRBV9; CDR3 protein: ASSVASGIYEQY
V gene: TRBV27; CDR3 protein: ASSDLGGSNEQF
V gene: TRBV7-9; CDR3 protein: ASSHSGTDTQY
V gene: TRBV7-3; CDR3 protein: ASSSAGEDSTDTQY
V gene: TRBV6-5; CDR3 protein: ASLPGTSFSDTQY
V gene: TRBV7-2; CDR3 protein: ASSRGTGLDTQY
V gene: TRBV28; CDR3 protein: ASSTTGLSFGETQY
V gene: TRBV30; CDR3 protein: AWYPSCGGGYEQY
V gene: TRBV5-6; CDR3 protein: ASSSGVGARYGYT
V gene: TRBV6-6; CDR3 protein: ASSQGTSGIEQY
V gene: TRBV30; CDR3 protein: AWSAGGYEQY
V gene: TRBV6-4; CDR3 protein: ASSRDSQNEQF
V gene: TRBV28; CDR3 protein: ASSSRQYGNTEAF
V gene: TRBV7-9; CDR3 protein: ASSPSETSGDEQF
V gene: TRBV5-1; CDR3 protein: ASSLLGTVFTDTQY
V gene: TRBV4-3; CDR3 protein: ASSQEEGLAMVYEQY